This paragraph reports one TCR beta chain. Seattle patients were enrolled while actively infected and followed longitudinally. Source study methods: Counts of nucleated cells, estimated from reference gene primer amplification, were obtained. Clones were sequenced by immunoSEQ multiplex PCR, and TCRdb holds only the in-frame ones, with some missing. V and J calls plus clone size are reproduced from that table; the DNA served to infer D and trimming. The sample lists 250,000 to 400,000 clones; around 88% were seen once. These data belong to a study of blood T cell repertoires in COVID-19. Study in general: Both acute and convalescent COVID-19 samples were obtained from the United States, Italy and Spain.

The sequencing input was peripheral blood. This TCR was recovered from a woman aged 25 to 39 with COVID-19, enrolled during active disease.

CDR3 region: CASTSGGTESREAFF. CDR3 in DNA: TGTGCCAGCACCTCCGGCGGGACTGAATCCCGGGAAGCTTTCTTT. The genes are TRBV6-5 and TRBJ1-1, with a possible D match to TRBD1 (5 bases). V gave up 7 bases and J gave up 8 bases, with 23 bases separating them. Germline lookup yields CDR1 MNHEY and CDR2 SVGAGI. CDR3 length: 15 residues.